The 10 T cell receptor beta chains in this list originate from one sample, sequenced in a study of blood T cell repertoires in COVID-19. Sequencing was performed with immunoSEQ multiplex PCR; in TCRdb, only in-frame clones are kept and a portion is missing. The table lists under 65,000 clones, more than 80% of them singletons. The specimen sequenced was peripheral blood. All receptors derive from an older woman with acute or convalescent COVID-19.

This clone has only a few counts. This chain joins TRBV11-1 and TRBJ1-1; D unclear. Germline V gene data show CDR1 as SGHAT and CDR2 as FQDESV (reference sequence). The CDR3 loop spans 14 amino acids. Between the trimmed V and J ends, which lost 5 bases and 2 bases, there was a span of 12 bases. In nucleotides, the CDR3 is TGTGCCAGCAGCCCGGGGAGACAAAACACTGAAGCTTTCTTT. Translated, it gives CASSPGRQNTEAFF. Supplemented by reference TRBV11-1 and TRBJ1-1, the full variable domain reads EAEVAQSPRYKITEKSQAVAFWCDPISGHATLYWYRQILGQGPELLVQFQDESVVDDSQLPKDRFSAERLKGVDSTLKIQPAELGDSAMYLCASSPGRQNTEAFFGQGTRLTVV.

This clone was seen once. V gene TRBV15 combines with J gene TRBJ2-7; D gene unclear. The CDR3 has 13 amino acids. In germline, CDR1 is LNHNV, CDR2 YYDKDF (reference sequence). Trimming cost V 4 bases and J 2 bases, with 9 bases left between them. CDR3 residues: CATSKEQAYEQYF. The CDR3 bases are TGTGCCACCAGCAAAGAACAAGCCTACGAGCAGTACTTC.

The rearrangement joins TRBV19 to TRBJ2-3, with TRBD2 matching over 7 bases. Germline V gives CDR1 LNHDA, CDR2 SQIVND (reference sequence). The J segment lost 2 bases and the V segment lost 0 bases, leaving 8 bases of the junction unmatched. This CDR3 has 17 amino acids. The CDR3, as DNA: TGTGCCAGTAGTATAGAGGGAGGGACGGTGGTCACAGATACGCAGTATTTT. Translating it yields CASSIEGGTVVTDTQYF.

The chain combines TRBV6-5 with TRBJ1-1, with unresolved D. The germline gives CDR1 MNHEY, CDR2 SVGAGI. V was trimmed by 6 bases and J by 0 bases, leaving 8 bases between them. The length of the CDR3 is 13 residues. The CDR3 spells CASRPGVNTEAFF. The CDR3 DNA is TGTGCCAGCAGGCCCGGGGTGAACACTGAAGCTTTCTTT.

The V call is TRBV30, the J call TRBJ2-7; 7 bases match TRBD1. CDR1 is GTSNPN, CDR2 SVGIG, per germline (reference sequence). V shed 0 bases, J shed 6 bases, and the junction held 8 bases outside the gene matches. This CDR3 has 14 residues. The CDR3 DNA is TGTGCCTGGAGTGTACCCCGACAGGGTGTCGAGCAGTACTTC. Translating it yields CAWSVPRQGVEQYF.

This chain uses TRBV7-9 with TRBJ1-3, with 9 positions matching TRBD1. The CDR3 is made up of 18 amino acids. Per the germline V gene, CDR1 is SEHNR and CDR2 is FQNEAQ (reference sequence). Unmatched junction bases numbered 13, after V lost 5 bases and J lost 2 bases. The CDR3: CASSQITGGTEPGNTIYF. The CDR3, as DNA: TGTGCCAGCAGCCAGATAACAGGGGGCACAGAGCCTGGAAACACCATATATTTT.

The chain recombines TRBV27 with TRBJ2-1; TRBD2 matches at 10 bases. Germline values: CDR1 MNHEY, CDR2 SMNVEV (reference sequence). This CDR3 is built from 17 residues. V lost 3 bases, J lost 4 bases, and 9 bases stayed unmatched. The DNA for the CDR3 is TGTGCCAGCAGTTTGGGGAGCGGGAGGGCCTTGTACAATGAGCAGTTCTTC. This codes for CASSLGSGRALYNEQFF.

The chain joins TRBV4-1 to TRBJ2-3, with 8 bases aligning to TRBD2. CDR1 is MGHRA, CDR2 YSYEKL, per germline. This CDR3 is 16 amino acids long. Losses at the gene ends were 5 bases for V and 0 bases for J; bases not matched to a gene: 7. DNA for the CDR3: TGCGCCAGCAGCAGGACAGTAGCGGGGAGCACAGATACGCAGTATTTT. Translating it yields CASSRTVAGSTDTQYF.

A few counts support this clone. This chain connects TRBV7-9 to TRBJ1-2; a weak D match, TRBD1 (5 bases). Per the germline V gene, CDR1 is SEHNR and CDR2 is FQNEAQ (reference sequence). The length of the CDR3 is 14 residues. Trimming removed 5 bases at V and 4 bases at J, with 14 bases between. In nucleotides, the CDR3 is TGTGCCAGCAGCCCTAGCGGGGCCAGCTATGGCTACACCTTC. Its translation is CASSPSGASYGYTF.

In nucleotides, the CDR3 is TGTGCCACCAGCAGAGATCTACAGGGGGTCCTCGGGCAGTACTTC. This sequence encodes CATSRDLQGVLGQYF. The gene calls are TRBV15 and TRBJ2-7; 8 nucleotides agree with TRBD1. Trimming removed 0 bases from V and 9 bases from J; junction bases left unmatched: 10. The germline V gene encodes CDR1 LNHNV and CDR2 YYDKDF (reference sequence). The CDR3 has 15 residues.